This T cell receptor beta chain appears in the sequencing data of a study of vaccination effects on CD4 cells after COVID-19 (dated 2022 in TCRdb). About the study as a whole: Post-vaccine samples across the study were collected a median of 72 days after the second dose, with a range of 14 to 241. SARS-CoV-2 spike-specific CD4+ TCR repertoires from before and after mRNA vaccination were compared in COVID-19 convalescent patients and in infection-naive vaccine recipients. Cultures from other donors in the study were sequenced using the Oncomine TCR Beta short-read assay on an Illumina iSeq 100. The full study included ten to eleven COVID-19 convalescent patients and a few SARS-CoV-2-naive healthy vaccine recipients.

In the case of this clone: Its specific antigen is unknown. No base qualities exist here, and no much larger clone lies one base off it.

Overall study outcomes, separate from this receptor: In healthy vaccine recipients, vaccine-induced clones were almost all SARS-CoV-2 mono-reactive, with only 1 of 255 cross-reactive with common cold coronaviruses. The study was limited by a small number of convalescent patients and lacked early post-infection timepoints. At late post-vaccination timepoints, both infection-induced and vaccine-induced clones showed marked clonal contraction, consistent with waning T cell responses.

Receptors were amplified or captured by the immunoSEQ multiplex PCR assay. DNA from the cultured and isolated CD4+ T cells underwent TCR beta CDR3 sequencing. The authors' pipeline ran thus. Non-productive TCR sequences were removed and reads were trimmed to the CDR3 region, keeping CDR3s of at least 7 amino acids. Antigen-specific clonotypes were identified using the MANAFEST web app by comparison of expansion in peptide wells against reference cultures. To be called positive, a clone needed expansion at FDR<0.05 compared with the reference and with all other wells, an odds ratio greater than 5, and a frequency greater than 0.1% in two replicate wells. A clonotype was called cross-reactive if it was significantly expanded both in SARS-CoV-2 spike wells and in at least one common cold coronavirus spike condition. Levenshtein distance calculated with the stringdist R package was used to assess CDR3 similarity, and unrooted trees were constructed with ape in R 3.6.1. TCRdb obtained this table from immuneACCESS and retained in-frame rearrangements with V and J assigned. These tables miss some clones; where compared with another copy, unresolved V genes account for less than half of the shortfall, and the remainder is unexplained. V, J and clone size reflect that table, while D and trimming were determined from the DNA. Counted in this sample were 25,000 to 30,000 clones; roughly 68% of them appeared once. Roughly 15% of the sample goes to the ten largest clones.

From cysteine to phenylalanine, the CDR3 is 14 amino acids long. The entry retains the CDR3 DNA only, 42 bases that are in frame from base 1. V and J are truncated by 5 bases and 4 bases respectively, leaving an intervening sequence of 14 bases. In the germline V gene, CDR1 corresponds to SGHAT and CDR2 to FQNNGV. The ViraFEST assay stimulated PBMC with viral peptide pools and then used TCR sequencing to identify antigen-specific CD4+ T cell clonotypes by expansion. After around 10 days of culture, CD4+ T cells were isolated with the EasySep CD4+ T cell isolation kit. Two doses of either the BNT162b2 or the mRNA-1273 mRNA SARS-CoV-2 vaccine were administered to participants. None of the healthy vaccine recipients had a prior SARS-CoV-2 infection, which was confirmed by nucleocapsid antibody tests that came back negative both before and after vaccination. A few million PBMC per well were cultured with around 10 ug/ml peptides in IMDM containing around 4.6% human AB serum, roughly 9.5 IU/ml IL-2 and gentamicin. Half of the culture medium was replaced with fresh IL-2-containing medium on days 3 and 7. Each peptide stimulation condition was cultured in triplicate wells unless otherwise noted. PBMC were separated from whole blood using Ficoll-Paque Plus gradient centrifugation and were then either cryopreserved at -140C or used fresh. Overlapping peptide pools spanned the spike proteins of SARS-CoV-2 and the common cold coronaviruses HCoV-NL63, HCoV-OC43 and HCoV-229E. The QIAamp micro DNA kit was used to extract genomic DNA from the cultured CD4+ T cells.

This sequence uses TRBV11-2 and TRBJ1-2; TRBD1 might be the D gene, on 5 matching bases. The TCR was taken from a human donor who received a COVID-19 vaccine. Source: CD4+ T cells from PBMCs cultured with HCoV-OC43 spike peptides, taken after COVID-19 vaccination. This sample's cell subset or site label indicates: HCoV-OC43 spike overlapping peptide pool stimulation. The sequence in DNA is TGTGCCAGCAGCCCTGACAGTTCTCTCTATGGCTACACCTTC. The translation is CASSPDSSLYGYTF.